This entry lists 22 T cell receptor beta chains sequenced from one sample in a study of T cell responses to AZD1222 COVID-19 vaccine. Data came from immunoSEQ multiplex PCR; TCRdb stores just in-frame clones and leaves some out. The data contain 150,000 to 200,000 clones, about 90% of them singletons. Sequences were derived from peripheral blood, sampled 28 days after the second AZD1222 dose. Receptors were obtained from an adult who received the AZD1222 COVID-19 vaccine.

This sequence joins TRBV18 and TRBJ2-3; 12 bases agree with TRBD2. The CDR3 consists of 15 residues. Germline CDR1 is KGHSH and CDR2 is LQKENI. V shed 5 bases, J shed 2 bases, and the junction held 2 bases outside the gene matches. In nucleotides, the CDR3 is TGTGCCAGCTCAAGGACTAGCGGGGACACAGATACGCAGTATTTT. Protein product: CASSRTSGDTDTQYF.

The V gene is TRBV6-5, the J gene TRBJ1-5; D gene unclear. CDR3 length equals 16 residues. CDR1 and CDR2 (germline): MNHEY, SVGAGI. Trimming removed 0 bases at V and 1 base at J, with 10 bases between. CDR3 amino acids: CASSYSGPKSNQPQHF. CDR3 coding DNA: TGTGCCAGCAGTTACTCGGGCCCTAAGAGCAATCAGCCCCAGCATTTT.

The genes are TRBV5-1 and TRBJ2-1; tentative D call: TRBD2 (6 bases). In germline, CDR1 is SGHRS, CDR2 YFSETQ. V dropped 4 bases and J dropped 4 bases, with 9 bases sitting between them. The CDR3 is 13 amino acids. The CDR3 bases are TGCGCCAGCAGCGAAGGGACTTACAATGAGCAGTTCTTC. Translated: CASSEGTYNEQFF.

The chain's CDR3 is CASSESGSTYEQYF. The CDR3 nucleotides are TGTGCCAGCAGTGAAAGCGGCAGTACCTACGAGCAGTACTTC. This chain connects TRBV2 to TRBJ2-7; tentatively, D is TRBD2 (5 bases). The germline V gene encodes CDR1 SNHLY and CDR2 FYNNEI. CDR3 length equals 14 residues. Trimming stripped 2 bases from V and 2 bases from J, with 10 bases between.

The chain joins TRBV28 to TRBJ1-6; 9 bases are shared with TRBD1. Germline V gene data show CDR1 as MDHEN and CDR2 as SYDVKM. The length of the CDR3 is 15 residues. The V gene end was trimmed by 3 bases and the J gene end by 9 bases; junction bases not matched to a gene: 6. The chain's CDR3 is CASSLYRDRASPLHF. Written as DNA, the CDR3 is TGTGCCAGCAGTTTGTACAGGGACAGGGCTTCACCCCTCCACTTT.

This clone came up once. J is TRBJ1-2 and V is TRBV10-3; a weak D match, TRBD1 (6 bases). Looked up from germline, CDR1 is ENHRY and CDR2 is SYGVKD. The CDR3 is 15 residues long. Trimming left V 2 bases short and J 7 bases short, with 17 bases between. For the CDR3, the DNA is TGTGCCATCAGTGAGAGCAGGGGTCCTGGATTTGGCTACACCTTC. Translating it yields CAISESRGPGFGYTF.

The rearrangement links TRBV29-1 to TRBJ2-3; the match to TRBD2 covers 8 bases. The CDR3 covers 13 residues. Germline V gene sequence: CDR1 SQVTM, CDR2 ANQGSEA. The junction had 6 bases not matched to a gene; V was cut back by 4 bases and J by 6 bases. The DNA of the CDR3 is TGCAGCGTTGGCGGCGGGAGGCGGGATACGCAGTATTTT. Its protein product is CSVGGGRRDTQYF.

The chain couples TRBV5-5 to TRBJ1-1; TRBD1 aligns across 7 bases. CDR1 and CDR2 (germline): SGHKS, YYEKEE (reference sequence). CDR3 size: 14 residues. The ends lost 2 bases at V and 5 bases at J; junction bases unmatched: 6. This CDR3 reads CASSFWQGGTEAFF. The CDR3 DNA sequence: TGTGCCAGCAGCTTCTGGCAGGGGGGGACTGAAGCTTTCTTT. The variable domain in full, with the rest retrieved from reference TRBV5-5 and TRBJ1-1, is DAGVTQSPTHLIKTRGQQVTLRCSPISGHKSVSWYQQVLGQGPQFIFQYYEKEERGRGNFPDRFSARQFPNYSSELNVNALLLGDSALYLCASSFWQGGTEAFFGQGTRLTVV.

The rearrangement links TRBV27 to TRBJ2-7; D gene unclear. CDR1 is MNHEY, CDR2 SMNVEV, per germline (reference sequence). The CDR3 runs to 9 residues. CDR3 sequence reads: CASSLRSPV. As DNA, the CDR3 is TGTGCCAGCAGTTTGCGATCCCCGGTC.

The CDR3 protein is CASSEASSGRGYEQYF. For the CDR3, the DNA is TGTGCCAGCAGTGAAGCTTCTAGCGGGAGGGGCTACGAGCAGTACTTC. This rearrangement joins TRBV6-1 to TRBJ2-7, with 12 bases fitting TRBD2. The CDR3 is made up of 16 amino acids. Germline trimming cut 0 bases from V and 3 bases from J; bases unmatched to any gene: 3. Germline loops: CDR1 MNHNS, CDR2 SASEGT.

CDR3 in DNA: TGTGCCAGCAGCCCAGGGGTTTCGCGAATGAACACTGAAGCTTTCTTT. Its protein is CASSPGVSRMNTEAFF. V and J are TRBV5-4 and TRBJ1-1; weak D call: TRBD1 (6 bases). Germline CDR1 is SGHNT and CDR2 is YYREEE (reference sequence). Between the trimmed V and J ends, which lost 4 bases and 0 bases, there was a span of 16 bases. The CDR3 length is 16 residues. Drawing the rest from reference TRBV5-4 and TRBJ1-1, the complete variable domain is ETGVTQSPTHLIKTRGQQVTLRCSSQSGHNTVSWYQQALGQGPQFIFQYYREEENGRGNFPPRFSGLQFPNYSSELNVNALELDDSALYLCASSPGVSRMNTEAFFGQGTRLTVV.

The chain employs TRBV7-2 and TRBJ1-3; 9 nucleotides match TRBD1. After removal of 5 bases from V and 6 bases from J, the junction contained 5 bases not matched to a gene. The CDR3 consists of 14 residues. In germline, CDR1 is SGHTA, CDR2 FQGNSA. The CDR3 here is CASSVQGAANTIYF. The CDR3 region has the DNA TGTGCCAGCAGCGTACAGGGGGCTGCAAACACCATATATTTT.

This rearrangement joins TRBV29-1 to TRBJ1-5, with unresolved D. Trimming stripped 4 bases from V and 11 bases from J, with 12 bases between. The CDR3 length is 11 residues. Germline assignment: CDR1 SQVTM and CDR2 ANQGSEA. The CDR3 nucleotides are TGCAGCGTTGCTATTCACAAGGCCCAGCATTTT. This gives the protein CSVAIHKAQHF.

The chain has TRBV19 and TRBJ2-6; D ambiguous. The V end lost 5 bases, the J end lost 0 bases, and 14 bases lay between the germline ends. The germline CDR1 and CDR2 sequences are LNHDA and SQIVND (reference sequence). This CDR3 has 17 amino acids. CDR3 DNA sequence: TGTGCCAGTAGTCCAGCATCATCGGGCTCTGGGGCCAACGTCCTGACTTTC. Its protein is CASSPASSGSGANVLTF. Full variable domain (remainder filled in from reference TRBV19 and TRBJ2-6): DGGITQSPKYLFRKEGQNVTLSCEQNLNHDAMYWYRQDPGQGLRLIYYSQIVNDFQKGDIAEGYSVSREKKESFPLTVTSAQKNPTAFYLCASSPASSGSGANVLTFGAGSRLTVL.

The chain uses TRBV28 and TRBJ1-2; 7 bases agree with TRBD1. The CDR3 has 13 residues. V shed 5 bases and J 9 bases; nucleotides not matched to a gene: 9. Germline CDR1 reads MDHEN; CDR2 reads SYDVKM. The CDR3 sequence: CASSPSDRYSYTF. The CDR3 DNA reads as TGTGCCAGCAGTCCATCGGACAGGTATAGCTACACCTTC.

CDR3: CASSVVQETQYF. The CDR3 DNA is TGTGCCAGCAGTGTCGTCCAAGAGACCCAGTACTTC. The rearrangement joins TRBV25-1 to TRBJ2-5, with no clear D. CDR1 and CDR2 from the germline V gene are MGHDK and SYGVNS. V lost 4 bases to trimming and J lost 1 base, with 4 bases between them. The CDR3 consists of 12 residues.

This clone was seen only once. The chain recombines TRBV27 with TRBJ1-4; D is unclear. The CDR3 extends over 19 amino acids. V was pared by 3 bases and J by 0 bases, with 20 bases between. Germline lookup yields CDR1 MNHEY and CDR2 SMNVEV (reference sequence). CDR3 protein: CASSLRPPGLWATNEKLFF. CDR3 bases: TGTGCCAGCAGTTTGCGACCTCCAGGTTTATGGGCAACTAATGAAAAACTGTTTTTT.

This sequence joins TRBV7-9 and TRBJ1-6; tentative D call: TRBD1 (6 bases). The germline V and J ends were trimmed by 4 bases and 10 bases, with 20 bases remaining between them. The CDR3 sequence is 16 residues long. CDR1 is SEHNR and CDR2 is FQNEAQ in the germline V gene (reference sequence). The CDR3 DNA follows: TGTGCCAGCAGCTCATTCACACAGGGCCTGGGCTCACCCCTCCACTTT. It translates to CASSSFTQGLGSPLHF.

As DNA, the CDR3 is TGTGCCAGCAGGGGACAGGGGCCTGGAAACACCATATATTTT. Translation gives CASRGQGPGNTIYF. This chain uses TRBV19 with TRBJ1-3; TRBD1 matches at 10 bases. Germline V gene lookup returns CDR1 LNHDA and CDR2 SQIVND (reference sequence). The J segment lost 2 bases and the V segment lost 9 bases, leaving 4 bases of the junction unmatched. The CDR3 has 14 amino acids.

This clone was seen once. V gene TRBV11-3 combines with J gene TRBJ2-7, with TRBD1 matching over 7 bases. This CDR3 region has 15 residues. In germline, CDR1 is SGHNT, CDR2 YENEEA. J was trimmed by 5 bases and V by 5 bases; bases with no gene match: 12. The CDR3 DNA reads TGTGCCAGCAGCATTGGGACAGTTATTCAAAACGAGCAGTACTTC. Translated: CASSIGTVIQNEQYF.

The chain has TRBV29-1 and TRBJ1-1; D ambiguous. In germline, CDR1 is SQVTM, CDR2 ANQGSEA. V was cut by 0 bases and J by 1 base, with 9 bases left in between. The CDR3 totals 14 residues. This chain's CDR3 is CSVEDIRRNTEAFF. CDR3 in DNA: TGCAGCGTTGAAGATATTCGCCGGAACACTGAAGCTTTCTTT.

This chain connects TRBV13 to TRBJ2-7; D gene uncertain. The germline V and J ends were trimmed by 3 bases and 5 bases, with 17 bases remaining between them. The CDR3 loop spans 15 amino acids. Looked up from germline, CDR1 is PRHDT and CDR2 is FYEKMQ (reference sequence). The CDR3 loop reads CASSLAGLTLDEQYF. As DNA, the CDR3 is TGTGCCAGCAGCTTGGCCGGGCTTACGTTGGACGAGCAGTACTTC.